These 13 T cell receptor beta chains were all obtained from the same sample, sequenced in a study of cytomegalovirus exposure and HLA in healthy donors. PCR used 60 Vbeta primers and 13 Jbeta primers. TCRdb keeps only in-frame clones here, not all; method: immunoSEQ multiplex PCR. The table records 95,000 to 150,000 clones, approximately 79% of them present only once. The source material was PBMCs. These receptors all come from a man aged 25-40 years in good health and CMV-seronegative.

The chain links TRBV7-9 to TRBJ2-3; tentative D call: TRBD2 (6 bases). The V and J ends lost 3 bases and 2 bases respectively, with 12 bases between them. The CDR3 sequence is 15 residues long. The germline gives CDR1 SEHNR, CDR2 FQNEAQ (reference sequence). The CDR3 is CASSFGREVTDTQYF. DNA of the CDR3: TGTGCCAGCAGCTTTGGCAGGGAGGTCACAGATACGCAGTATTTT.

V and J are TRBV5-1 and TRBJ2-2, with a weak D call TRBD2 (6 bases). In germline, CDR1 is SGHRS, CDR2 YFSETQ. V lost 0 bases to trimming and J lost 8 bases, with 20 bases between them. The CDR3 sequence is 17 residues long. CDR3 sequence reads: CASSLVGGSNSQGELFF. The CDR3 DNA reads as TGCGCCAGCAGCTTGGTTGGAGGGTCAAACTCCCAAGGGGAGCTGTTTTTT. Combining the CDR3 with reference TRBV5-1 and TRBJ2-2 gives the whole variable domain KAGVTQTPRYLIKTRGQQVTLSCSPISGHRSVSWYQQTPGQGLQFLFEYFSETQRNKGNFPGRFSGRQFSNSRSEMNVSTLELGDSALYLCASSLVGGSNSQGELFFGEGSRLTVL.

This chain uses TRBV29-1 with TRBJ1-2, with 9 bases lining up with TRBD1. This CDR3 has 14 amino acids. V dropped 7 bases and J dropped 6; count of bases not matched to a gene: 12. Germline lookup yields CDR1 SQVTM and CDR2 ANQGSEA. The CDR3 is CSAGWGQGMNGYTF. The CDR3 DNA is TGCAGCGCGGGGTGGGGACAGGGTATGAATGGCTACACCTTC.

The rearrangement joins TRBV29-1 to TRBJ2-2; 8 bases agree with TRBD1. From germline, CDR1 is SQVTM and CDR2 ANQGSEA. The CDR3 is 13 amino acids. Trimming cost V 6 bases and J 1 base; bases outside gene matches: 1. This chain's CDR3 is CSVGTGNTGELFF. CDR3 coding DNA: TGCAGCGTGGGGACAGGGAACACCGGGGAGCTGTTTTTT.

The CDR3 sequence: CASSIGAAAGELFF. The DNA for the CDR3 is TGTGCCAGTAGTATAGGCGCGGCCGCCGGGGAGCTGTTTTTT. The chain employs TRBV19 and TRBJ2-2; D remains unclear. Per the germline V gene, CDR1 is LNHDA and CDR2 is SQIVND (reference sequence). There are 14 residues in the CDR3. V dropped 1 base and J dropped 6 bases, with 9 bases sitting between them.

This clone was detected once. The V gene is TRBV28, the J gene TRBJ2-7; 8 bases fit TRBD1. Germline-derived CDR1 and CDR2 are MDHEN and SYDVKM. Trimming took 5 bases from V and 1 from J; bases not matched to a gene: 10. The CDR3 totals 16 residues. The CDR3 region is CASSPIGTGGSYEQYF. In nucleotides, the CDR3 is TGTGCCAGCAGTCCAATAGGGACAGGTGGGTCCTACGAGCAGTACTTC.

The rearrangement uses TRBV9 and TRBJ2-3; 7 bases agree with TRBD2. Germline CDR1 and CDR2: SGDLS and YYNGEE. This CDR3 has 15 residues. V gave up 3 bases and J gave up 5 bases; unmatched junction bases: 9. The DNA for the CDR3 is TGTGCCAGCAGCGGGCGGGACTGGGGGGGAGATACGCAGTATTTT. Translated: CASSGRDWGGDTQYF.

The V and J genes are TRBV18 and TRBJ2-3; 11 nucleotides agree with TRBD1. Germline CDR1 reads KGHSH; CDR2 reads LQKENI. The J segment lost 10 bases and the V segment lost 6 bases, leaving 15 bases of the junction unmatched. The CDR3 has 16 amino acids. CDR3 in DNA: TGTGCCAGCTCGGCCGGGACAGGGGGGCGACTCGTTGCGCAGTATTTT. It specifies CASSAGTGGRLVAQYF.

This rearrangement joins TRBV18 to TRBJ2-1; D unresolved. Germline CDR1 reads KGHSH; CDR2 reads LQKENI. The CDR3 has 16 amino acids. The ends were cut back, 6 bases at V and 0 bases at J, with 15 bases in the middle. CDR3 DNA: TGTGCCAGCTCTCTTTATAGCTCGAGCTCCTACAATGAGCAGTTCTTC. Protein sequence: CASSLYSSSSYNEQFF.

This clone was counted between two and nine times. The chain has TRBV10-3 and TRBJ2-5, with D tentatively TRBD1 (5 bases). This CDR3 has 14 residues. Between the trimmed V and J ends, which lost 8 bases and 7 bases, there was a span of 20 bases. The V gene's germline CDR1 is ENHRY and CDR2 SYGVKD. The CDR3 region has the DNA TGTGCCATCTCGGAGATACAGGTCCAGGCGACCCAGTACTTC. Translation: CAISEIQVQATQYF.

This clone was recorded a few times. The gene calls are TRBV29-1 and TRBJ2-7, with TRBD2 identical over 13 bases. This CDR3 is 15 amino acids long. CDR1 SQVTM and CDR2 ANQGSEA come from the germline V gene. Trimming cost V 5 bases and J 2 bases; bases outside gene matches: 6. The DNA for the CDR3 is TGCAGCGTTCTAGGGACTAGCGGGGCCCCCTACGAGCAGTACTTC. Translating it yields CSVLGTSGAPYEQYF.

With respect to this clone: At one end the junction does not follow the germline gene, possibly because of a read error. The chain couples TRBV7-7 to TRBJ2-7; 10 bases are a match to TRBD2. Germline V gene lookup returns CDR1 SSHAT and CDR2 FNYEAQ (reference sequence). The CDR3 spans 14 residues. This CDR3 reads CASSLAGGDDEQYF. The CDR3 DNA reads TGTGCTAGCAGCTTAGCGGGGGGTGATGACGAGCAGTACTTC.

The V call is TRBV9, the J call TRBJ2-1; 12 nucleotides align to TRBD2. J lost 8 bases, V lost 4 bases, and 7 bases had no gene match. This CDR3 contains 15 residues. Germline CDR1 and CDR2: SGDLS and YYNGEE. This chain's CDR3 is CASSPWTSGADEQFF. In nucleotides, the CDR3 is TGTGCCAGCAGCCCGTGGACTAGCGGGGCCGATGAGCAGTTCTTC.